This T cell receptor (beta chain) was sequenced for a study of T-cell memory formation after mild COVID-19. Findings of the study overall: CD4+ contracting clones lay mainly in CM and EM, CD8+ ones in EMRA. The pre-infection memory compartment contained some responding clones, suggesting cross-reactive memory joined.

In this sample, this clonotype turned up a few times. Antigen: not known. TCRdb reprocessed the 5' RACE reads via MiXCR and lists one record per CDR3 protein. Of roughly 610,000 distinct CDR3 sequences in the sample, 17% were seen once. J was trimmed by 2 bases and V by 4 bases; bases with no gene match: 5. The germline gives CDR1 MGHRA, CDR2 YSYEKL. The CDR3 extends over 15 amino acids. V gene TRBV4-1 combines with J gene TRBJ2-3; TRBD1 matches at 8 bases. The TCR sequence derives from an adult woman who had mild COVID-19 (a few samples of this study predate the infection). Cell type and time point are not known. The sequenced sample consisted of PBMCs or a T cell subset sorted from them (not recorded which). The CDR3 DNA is TGCGCCAGCAGCCCGGACAGGGAAAACACAGATACGCAGTATTTT. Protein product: CASSPDRENTDTQYF.